Below, one TCR beta chain is given with its context. This entry comes from a study of blood T cell repertoires in COVID-19. Study-level information: Acute and convalescent COVID-19 samples came from the United States, Italy and Spain.

Per the authors' pipeline: Counts of nucleated cells, estimated from reference gene primer amplification, were obtained. The protocol was immunoSEQ multiplex PCR, while the TCRdb copy is restricted to in-frame clones and leaves out a portion. The D gene and trimming were derived from the DNA, and the V and J assignments and clone size from that table. Seen here are around 200,000 clones, around nine tenths observed once, and the top ten hold approximately 6.2%. Germline loops: CDR1 SGHRS, CDR2 YFSETQ. Trimming stripped 3 bases from V and 0 bases from J, with 11 bases between. The length of the CDR3 is 15 residues.

This chain connects TRBV5-1 to TRBJ2-3; tentatively, D is TRBD1 (5 bases). Sequencing was done on a sample of peripheral blood. The source of this sequence is a man aged 60 to 69 who had recovered from COVID-19. CDR3 nucleotide sequence: TGCGCCAGCAGCTGGCGACAGCGTAGCACAGATACGCAGTATTTT. Residues: CASSWRQRSTDTQYF.